One sample yielded the 26 T cell receptor beta chains listed below, sequenced in a study of shared clonotypes between healthy human individuals. Profiling relied on immunoSEQ multiplex PCR, and the TCRdb table lists in-frame clones only, not all of them. This sample has nearly 1 million clones, with approximately 80% found just once. Material: memory CD4+ T cells sorted from blood. Subset here: CD45RA-negative fraction. Receptors originate from a man younger than 35 in good health.

The chain recombines TRBV10-3 with TRBJ2-5; no clear D. Germline V gives CDR1 ENHRY, CDR2 SYGVKD. The CDR3 runs 13 residues. Trimming left V 6 bases short and J 7 bases short, with 15 bases between. The CDR3 DNA follows: TGTGCCATCAGCCCCGAGTCCCTAGGGACCCAGTACTTC. Its protein is CAISPESLGTQYF.

This chain joins TRBV6-5 and TRBJ2-7; TRBD2 aligns across 9 bases. Germline-derived CDR1 and CDR2 are MNHEY and SVGAGI. V lost 4 bases and J lost 6; bases outside the gene matches: 10. This CDR3 is built from 15 residues. CDR3 DNA: TGTGCCAGCAGTTTAACCGGGACTAGCTATGCCGAGCAGTACTTC. Translation gives CASSLTGTSYAEQYF.

The chain links TRBV27 to TRBJ2-5; D remains unclear. V was pared by 4 bases and J by 5 bases, with 11 bases between. Germline assignment: CDR1 MNHEY and CDR2 SMNVEV (reference sequence). This CDR3 contains 13 residues. The CDR3 sequence: CASSSQPKETQYF. CDR3 coding DNA: TGTGCCAGCAGTTCCCAGCCGAAGGAGACCCAGTACTTC.

Worth noting for this clone: This sample includes further DNA sequences coding for the same CDR3. The chain joins TRBV7-9 to TRBJ1-1; the match to TRBD1 covers 7 bases. Germline values: CDR1 SEHNR, CDR2 FQNEAQ (reference sequence). The CDR3 contains 12 residues. V lost 1 base to trimming and J lost 8 bases; unmatched junction nucleotides: 1. The CDR3 nucleotides are TGTGCCAGCAGCTTAGGACAGGGCGAAGCTTTCTTT. This gives the protein CASSLGQGEAFF. Full variable domain (remainder filled in from reference TRBV7-9 and TRBJ1-1): DTGVSQNPRHKITKRGQNVTFRCDPISEHNRLYWYRQTLGQGPEFLTYFQNEAQLEKSRLLSDRFSAERPKGSFSTLEIQRTEQGDSAMYLCASSLGQGEAFFGQGTRLTVV.

The V gene is TRBV7-2, the J gene TRBJ2-1, with TRBD2 matching over 12 bases. CDR3 length: 16 residues. CDR1 SGHTA and CDR2 FQGNSA come from the germline V gene. The V segment lost 3 bases and the J segment 5 bases; nucleotides outside the gene matches: 5. As DNA, the CDR3 is TGTGCCAGCAGCTTCCTCGGACTAGCGGGGAACAATGAGCAGTTCTTC. Amino acids: CASSFLGLAGNNEQFF.

The chain carries TRBV7-8 and TRBJ1-3; D gene ambiguous. This CDR3 comprises 16 residues. Germline V CDR1 and CDR2: SGHVS, FQNEAQ. V lost 0 bases and J lost 4, with 13 bases in between. The CDR3 spells CASSLAGLRWGNTIYF. The DNA of the CDR3 is TGTGCCAGCAGCTTAGCAGGCTTGAGGTGGGGAAACACCATATATTTT.

The rearrangement joins TRBV7-3 to TRBJ2-3; 8 bases agree with TRBD2. CDR3 length: 16 residues. The junction had 8 bases not matched to a gene; V was cut back by 1 base and J by 5 bases. Germline V gene lookup returns CDR1 SGHTA and CDR2 FQGTGA. The CDR3 bases are TGTGCCAGCAGCTTAAGTAGCGGGGCGGGGGAAGATACGCAGTATTTT. Residues: CASSLSSGAGEDTQYF. Full variable domain (outside the CDR3, taken from reference TRBV7-3 and TRBJ2-3): GAGVSQTPSNKVTEKGKYVELRCDPISGHTALYWYRQSLGQGPEFLIYFQGTGAADDSGLPNDRFFAVRPEGSVSTLKIQRTERGDSAVYLCASSLSSGAGEDTQYFGPGTRLTVL.

The chain employs TRBV18 and TRBJ1-4; 9 bases fit TRBD1. Germline assignment: CDR1 KGHSH and CDR2 LQKENI. V lost 3 bases to trimming and J lost 3 bases; unmatched junction nucleotides: 5. The CDR3 spans 16 residues. Written as DNA, the CDR3 is TGTGCCAGCTCACCGAAACAGGGGGCTTCTAATGAAAAACTGTTTTTT. It yields the protein CASSPKQGASNEKLFF.

This rearrangement joins TRBV9 to TRBJ2-1; TRBD1 might be the D (6 bases). This CDR3 region has 16 residues. Germline V gives CDR1 SGDLS, CDR2 YYNGEE. V lost 0 bases and J lost 4, with 14 bases in between. The CDR3 nucleotides read TGTGCCAGCAGCGTAGGGGGGCAGGCAATATACAATGAGCAGTTCTTC. Protein sequence: CASSVGGQAIYNEQFF.

Points on this clone: Other DNA sequences of this sample code for an identical CDR3. This chain uses TRBV7-2 with TRBJ2-1; perhaps TRBD1 as D (5 bases). The V gene's germline CDR1 is SGHTA and CDR2 FQGNSA. V lost 2 bases and J lost 1, with 9 bases in between. CDR3 size: 15 residues. Here the CDR3 DNA reads TGTGCCAGCAGCTTAAGTTCAGGGTCCTACAATGAGCAGTTCTTC. Protein product: CASSLSSGSYNEQFF.

V and J are TRBV6-6 and TRBJ1-6; no definite D call. This CDR3 comprises 16 residues. Germline lookup yields CDR1 MNHNY and CDR2 SVGAGI (reference sequence). V was clipped by 4 bases and J by 0 bases, with 10 bases between them. Written as DNA, the CDR3 is TGTGCCAGCAGTTCCGGACGGAGCTCCTATAATTCACCCCTCCACTTT. It codes for CASSSGRSSYNSPLHF.

The chain joins TRBV7-2 to TRBJ2-2; tentative D call: TRBD1 (6 bases). Germline CDR1 is SGHTA and CDR2 is FQGNSA. V lost 10 bases to trimming and J lost 6 bases, with 21 bases between them. The CDR3 has 15 residues. In DNA, the CDR3 is TGTGCCATCTGGATGGGGGCTCGGGTCGCCGGGGAGCTGTTTTTT. Its protein product is CAIWMGARVAGELFF.

The chain carries TRBV27 and TRBJ2-7; 7 positions agree with TRBD1. Germline V gene data show CDR1 as MNHEY and CDR2 as SMNVEV (reference sequence). The CDR3 spans 15 residues. The junction had 7 bases not matched to a gene; V was cut back by 5 bases and J by 0 bases. CDR3 nucleotide sequence: TGTGCCAGCAGTACCCGGGACAGAAGCTCCTACGAGCAGTACTTC. The encoded protein is CASSTRDRSSYEQYF.

This clone was detected only once. The rearrangement uses TRBV18 and TRBJ2-2; D is perhaps TRBD1 (6 bases). This CDR3 has 16 residues. The germline V and J ends were trimmed by 1 base and 2 bases, with 11 bases remaining between them. Germline-derived CDR1 and CDR2 are KGHSH and LQKENI. The CDR3 sequence: CASSPQGHLNTGELFF. The CDR3 DNA reads TGTGCCAGCTCACCACAGGGACACCTAAACACCGGGGAGCTGTTTTTT. The full variable domain, its missing parts supplied by reference TRBV18 and TRBJ2-2, is NAGVMQNPRHLVRRRGQEARLRCSPMKGHSHVYWYRQLPEEGLKFMVYLQKENIIDESGMPKERFSAEFPKEGPSILRIQQVVRGDSAAYFCASSPQGHLNTGELFFGEGSRLTVL.

This sequence joins TRBV19 and TRBJ2-2, with 10 bases that match TRBD2. The CDR3 has 16 amino acids. V shed 5 bases and J 6 bases; nucleotides not matched to a gene: 9. CDR1 and CDR2 from the germline V gene are LNHDA and SQIVND (reference sequence). In DNA, the CDR3 is TGTGCCAGTAGTCGGCAGCGGGGGGGCGTAGCCGGGGAGCTGTTTTTT. Protein: CASSRQRGGVAGELFF.

This clone is a singleton in its sample. This chain joins TRBV5-1 and TRBJ2-7; TRBD1 matches 8 bases. With 5 bases clipped from V and 5 bases from J, the junction kept 6 bases outside the gene matches. In germline, CDR1 is SGHRS, CDR2 YFSETQ. The CDR3 contains 13 residues. DNA of the CDR3: TGCGCCAGCAGGGGACAGGCGAACGACGAGCAGTACTTC. Residues: CASRGQANDEQYF. Variable domain in full (rest from reference TRBV5-1 and TRBJ2-7): KAGVTQTPRYLIKTRGQQVTLSCSPISGHRSVSWYQQTPGQGLQFLFEYFSETQRNKGNFPGRFSGRQFSNSRSEMNVSTLELGDSALYLCASRGQANDEQYFGPGTRLTVT.

The V and J genes are TRBV7-2 and TRBJ1-1; D call uncertain. Between the trimmed V and J ends, which lost 2 bases and 1 base, there was a span of 8 bases. This CDR3 region has 14 residues. Germline V gives CDR1 SGHTA, CDR2 FQGNSA. This chain's CDR3 is CASSLRTRNTEAFF. For the CDR3, the DNA is TGTGCCAGCAGCTTAAGGACCAGGAACACTGAAGCTTTCTTT. Full variable domain (remainder filled in from reference TRBV7-2 and TRBJ1-1): GAGVSQSPSNKVTEKGKDVELRCDPISGHTALYWYRQSLGQGLEFLIYFQGNSAPDKSGLPSDRFSAERTGGSVSTLTIQRTQQEDSAVYLCASSLRTRNTEAFFGQGTRLTVV.

J is TRBJ1-3 and V is TRBV5-4; no firm D call. V gave up 3 bases and J gave up 0 bases, with 10 bases separating them. This CDR3 contains 15 residues. Germline V gives CDR1 SGHNT, CDR2 YYREEE (reference sequence). The CDR3: CASSSDGGSGNTIYF. The CDR3 region has the DNA TGTGCCAGCAGCTCGGACGGTGGCTCTGGAAACACCATATATTTT.

This sequence joins TRBV6-1 and TRBJ1-2; D may be TRBD1 (6 bases). The CDR3 is 13 amino acids. CDR1 and CDR2 (germline): MNHNS, SASEGT. V was trimmed by 8 bases and J by 8 bases, leaving 18 bases between them. CDR3 loop: CASQGQPFVGYTF. Here the CDR3 DNA reads TGTGCCAGCCAAGGACAGCCCTTTGTAGGCTACACCTTC.

The rearrangement uses TRBV5-6 and TRBJ2-3, with 10 bases lining up with TRBD2. The CDR3 has 16 residues. CDR1 is SGHDT, CDR2 YYEEEE, per germline. Trimming took 5 bases from V and 5 from J; bases not matched to a gene: 11. The CDR3 spells CASSPRLAGVGDTQYF. The DNA of the CDR3 is TGTGCCAGCAGTCCCCGACTAGCGGGTGTAGGAGATACGCAGTATTTT.

DNA of the CDR3: TGTGCCAGCAGCCAAGCCGGGACTAGGGGCTACAATGAGCAGTTCTTC. The encoded protein is CASSQAGTRGYNEQFF. This chain joins TRBV4-2 and TRBJ2-1; 8 bases line up with TRBD2. J lost 3 bases, V lost 1 base, and 5 bases had no gene match. This CDR3 has 16 amino acids. Germline V gene sequence: CDR1 LGHNA, CDR2 YNFKEQ.

The chain links TRBV19 to TRBJ1-2, with TRBD1 as a possible D gene (5 bases). The CDR3 totals 15 residues. CDR1 LNHDA and CDR2 SQIVND come from the germline V gene (reference sequence). V was pared by 6 bases and J by 4 bases, with 18 bases between. The CDR3 DNA sequence: TGTGCCAGTAGCCCCACTTGGGGGGGTGGCTATGGCTACACCTTC. Its translation is CASSPTWGGGYGYTF.

This clone was counted only a few times. This rearrangement joins TRBV29-1 to TRBJ2-6; tentative D call: TRBD1 (6 bases). The CDR3 covers 15 residues. Trimming removed 5 bases at V and 0 bases at J, with 11 bases between. Germline loops: CDR1 SQVTM, CDR2 ANQGSEA. This CDR3 is CSVLGAISGANVLTF. The CDR3 DNA reads as TGCAGCGTTTTGGGGGCTATCTCTGGGGCCAACGTCCTGACTTTC.

This clone was detected only once. The J gene is TRBJ1-2, the V gene TRBV19; D not certain. This CDR3 has 13 amino acids. Looked up from germline, CDR1 is LNHDA and CDR2 is SQIVND (reference sequence). V lost 3 bases and J lost 3, with 8 bases in between. The CDR3 DNA is TGTGCCAGTAGTATGGACGGGGACTATGGCTACACCTTC. Translated: CASSMDGDYGYTF.

The chain has TRBV6-6 and TRBJ2-7; no reliable D call. CDR3 size: 11 residues. Germline assignment: CDR1 MNHNY and CDR2 SVGAGI (reference sequence). The germline V and J ends were trimmed by 4 bases and 6 bases, with 7 bases remaining between them. DNA for the CDR3: TGTGCCAGCAGTTCAACTTCCGAGCAGTACTTC. Amino acid sequence: CASSSTSEQYF.

This rearrangement joins TRBV2 to TRBJ2-1; D is unclear. V lost 4 bases to trimming and J lost 5 bases, with 9 bases between them. The germline gives CDR1 SNHLY, CDR2 FYNNEI. The CDR3 is 13 residues long. CDR3 sequence: CASSVGFHNEQFF. Written as DNA, the CDR3 is TGTGCCAGCAGTGTGGGCTTCCACAATGAGCAGTTCTTC.